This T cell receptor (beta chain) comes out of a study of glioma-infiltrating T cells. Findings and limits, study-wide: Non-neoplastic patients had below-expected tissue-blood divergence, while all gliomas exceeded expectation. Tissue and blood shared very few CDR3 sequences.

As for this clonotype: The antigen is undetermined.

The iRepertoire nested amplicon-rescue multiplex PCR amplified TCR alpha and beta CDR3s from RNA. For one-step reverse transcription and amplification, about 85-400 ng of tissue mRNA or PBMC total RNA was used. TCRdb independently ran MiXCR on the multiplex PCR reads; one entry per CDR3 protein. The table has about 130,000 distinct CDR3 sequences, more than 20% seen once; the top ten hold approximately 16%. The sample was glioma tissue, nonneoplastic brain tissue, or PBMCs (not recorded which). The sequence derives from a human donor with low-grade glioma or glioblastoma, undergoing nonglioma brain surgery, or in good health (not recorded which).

The CDR3 DNA reads as TGTGCCAGCAGTCGCGGAGCGGGAGGGCCGATAAAGACCCAGTACTTC. Translating gives CASSRGAGGPIKTQYF. The V gene is TRBV12-3 or TRBV12-4, the J gene TRBJ2-5; TRBD2 matches 10 bases. This CDR3 is 16 amino acids long. V shed 5 bases, J shed 6 bases, and the junction held 12 bases outside the gene matches.